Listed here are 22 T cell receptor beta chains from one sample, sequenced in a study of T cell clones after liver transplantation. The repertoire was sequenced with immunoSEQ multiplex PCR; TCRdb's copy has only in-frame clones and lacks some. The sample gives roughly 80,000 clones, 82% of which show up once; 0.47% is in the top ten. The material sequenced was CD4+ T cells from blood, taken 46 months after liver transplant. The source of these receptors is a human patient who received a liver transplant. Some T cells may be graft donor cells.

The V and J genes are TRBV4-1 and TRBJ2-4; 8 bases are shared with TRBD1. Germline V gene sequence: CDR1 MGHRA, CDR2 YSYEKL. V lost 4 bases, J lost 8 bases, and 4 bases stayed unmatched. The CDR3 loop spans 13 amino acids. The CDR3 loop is CASSPTGADIQYF. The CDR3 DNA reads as TGCGCCAGCAGCCCGACAGGGGCGGACATTCAGTACTTC.

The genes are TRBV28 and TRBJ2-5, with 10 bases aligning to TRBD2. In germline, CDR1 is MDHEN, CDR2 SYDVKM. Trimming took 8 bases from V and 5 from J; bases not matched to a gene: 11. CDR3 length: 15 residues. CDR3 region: CASQSGRALGETQYF. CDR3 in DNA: TGTGCCAGCCAGAGCGGGAGGGCCCTCGGGGAGACCCAGTACTTC.

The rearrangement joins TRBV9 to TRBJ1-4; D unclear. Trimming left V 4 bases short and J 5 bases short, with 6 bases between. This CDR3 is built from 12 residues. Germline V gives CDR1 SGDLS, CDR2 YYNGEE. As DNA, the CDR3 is TGTGCCAGCAGCTCGGTGAATGAAAAACTGTTTTTT. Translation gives CASSSVNEKLFF.

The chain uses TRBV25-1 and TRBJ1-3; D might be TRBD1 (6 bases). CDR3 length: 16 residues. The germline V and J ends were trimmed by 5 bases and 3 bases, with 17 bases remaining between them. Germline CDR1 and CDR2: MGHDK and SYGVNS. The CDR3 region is CASSLGTGSGGNTIYF. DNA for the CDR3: TGTGCCAGCAGTCTTGGAACAGGGAGTGGTGGAAACACCATATATTTT.

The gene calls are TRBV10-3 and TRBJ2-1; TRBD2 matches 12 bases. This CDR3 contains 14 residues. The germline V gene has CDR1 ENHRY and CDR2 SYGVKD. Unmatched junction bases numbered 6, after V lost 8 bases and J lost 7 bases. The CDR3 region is CAIGLAGGRNEQFF. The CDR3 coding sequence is TGTGCCATCGGCCTAGCGGGAGGGAGGAATGAGCAGTTCTTC.

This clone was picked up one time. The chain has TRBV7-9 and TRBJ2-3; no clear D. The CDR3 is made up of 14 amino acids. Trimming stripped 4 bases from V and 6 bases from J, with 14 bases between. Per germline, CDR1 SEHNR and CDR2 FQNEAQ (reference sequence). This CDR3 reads CASSSPKGSDTQYF. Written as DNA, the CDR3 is TGTGCCAGCAGCTCTCCTAAGGGAAGTGATACGCAGTATTTT.

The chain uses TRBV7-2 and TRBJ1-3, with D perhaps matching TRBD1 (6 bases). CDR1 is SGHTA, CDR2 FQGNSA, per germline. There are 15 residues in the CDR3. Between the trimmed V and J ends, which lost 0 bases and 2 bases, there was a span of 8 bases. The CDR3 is CASSLAHRAGNTIYF. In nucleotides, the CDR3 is TGTGCCAGCAGCTTAGCGCACAGGGCTGGAAACACCATATATTTT.

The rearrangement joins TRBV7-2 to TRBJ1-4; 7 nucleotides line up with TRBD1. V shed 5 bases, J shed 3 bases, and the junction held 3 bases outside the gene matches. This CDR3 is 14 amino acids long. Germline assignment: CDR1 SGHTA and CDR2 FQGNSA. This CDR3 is CASSRTGPNEKLFF. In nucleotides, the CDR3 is TGTGCCAGCAGCCGGACAGGCCCTAATGAAAAACTGTTTTTT.

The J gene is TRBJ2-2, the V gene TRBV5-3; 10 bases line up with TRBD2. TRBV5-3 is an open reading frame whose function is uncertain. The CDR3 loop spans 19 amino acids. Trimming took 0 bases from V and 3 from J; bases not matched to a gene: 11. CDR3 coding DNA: TGTGCCAGAAGCTTGGCCAATAGCGGGGGGAGGGCCGACACCGGGGAGCTGTTTTTT. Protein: CARSLANSGGRADTGELFF.

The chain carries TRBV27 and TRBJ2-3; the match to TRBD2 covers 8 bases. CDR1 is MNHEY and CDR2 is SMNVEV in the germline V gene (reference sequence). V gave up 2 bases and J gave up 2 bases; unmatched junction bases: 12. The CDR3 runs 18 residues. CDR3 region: CASSLKGTREDSTDTQYF. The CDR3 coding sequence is TGTGCCAGCAGTTTAAAGGGGACTAGGGAAGATTCCACAGATACGCAGTATTTT.

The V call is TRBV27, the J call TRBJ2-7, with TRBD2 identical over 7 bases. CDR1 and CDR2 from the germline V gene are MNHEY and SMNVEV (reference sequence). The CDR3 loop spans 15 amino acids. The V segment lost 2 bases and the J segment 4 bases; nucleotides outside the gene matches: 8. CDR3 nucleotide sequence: TGTGCCAGCAGTTTAGGACTAGATACCGTATACGAGCAGTACTTC. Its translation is CASSLGLDTVYEQYF.

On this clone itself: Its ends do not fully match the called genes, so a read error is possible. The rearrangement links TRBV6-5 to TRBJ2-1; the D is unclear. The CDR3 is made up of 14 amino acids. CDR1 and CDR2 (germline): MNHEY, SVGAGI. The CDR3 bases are TGTGCCAGCAGTGACTCCCCCTTATTCCATGAGCAGTTCTTC. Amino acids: CASSDSPLFHEQFF.

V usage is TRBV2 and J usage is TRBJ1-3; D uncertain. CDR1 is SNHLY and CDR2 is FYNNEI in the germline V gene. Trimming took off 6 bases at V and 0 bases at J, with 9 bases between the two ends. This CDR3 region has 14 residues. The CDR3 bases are TGTGCCAGCAGGGGTCAATCCTCTGGAAACACCATATATTTT. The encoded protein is CASRGQSSGNTIYF. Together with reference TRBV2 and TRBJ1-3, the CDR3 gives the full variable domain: EPEVTQTPSHQVTQMGQEVILRCVPISNHLYFYWYRQILGQKVEFLVSFYNNEISEKSEIFDDQFSVERPDGSNFTLKIRSTKLEDSAMYFCASRGQSSGNTIYFGEGSWLTVV.

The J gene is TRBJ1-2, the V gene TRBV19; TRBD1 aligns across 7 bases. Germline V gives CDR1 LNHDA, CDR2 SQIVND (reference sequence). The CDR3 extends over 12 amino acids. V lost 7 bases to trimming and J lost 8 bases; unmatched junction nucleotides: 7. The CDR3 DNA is TGTGCCAGTAACCCCAGGGGGGAAGGCTACACCTTC. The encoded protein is CASNPRGEGYTF.

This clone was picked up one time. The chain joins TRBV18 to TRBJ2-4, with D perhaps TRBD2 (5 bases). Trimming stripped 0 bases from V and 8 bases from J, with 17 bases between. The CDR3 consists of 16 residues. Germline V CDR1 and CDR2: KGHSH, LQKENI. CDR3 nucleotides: TGTGCCAGCTCACCACCGGCGGGCGGCATGCATGACATTCAGTACTTC. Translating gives CASSPPAGGMHDIQYF.

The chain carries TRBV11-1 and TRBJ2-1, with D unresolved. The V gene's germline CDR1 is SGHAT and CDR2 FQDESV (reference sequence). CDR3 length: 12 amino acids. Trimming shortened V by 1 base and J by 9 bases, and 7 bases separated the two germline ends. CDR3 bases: TGTGCCAGCAGCTTAGGGGCAGGTGAGCAGTTCTTC. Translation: CASSLGAGEQFF.

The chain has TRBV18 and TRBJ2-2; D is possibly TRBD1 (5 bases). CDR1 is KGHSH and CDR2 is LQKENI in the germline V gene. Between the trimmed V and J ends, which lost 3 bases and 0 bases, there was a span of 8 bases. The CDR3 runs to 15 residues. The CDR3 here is CASSPDRTNTGELFF. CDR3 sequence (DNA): TGTGCCAGCTCACCTGACAGAACGAACACCGGGGAGCTGTTTTTT.

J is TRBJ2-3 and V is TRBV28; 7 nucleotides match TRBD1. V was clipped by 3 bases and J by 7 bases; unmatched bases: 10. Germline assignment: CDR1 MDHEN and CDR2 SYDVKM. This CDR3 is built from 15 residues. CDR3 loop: CASSFRQGRENTQYF. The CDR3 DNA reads TGTGCCAGCAGTTTCCGACAGGGTAGAGAGAATACGCAGTATTTT.

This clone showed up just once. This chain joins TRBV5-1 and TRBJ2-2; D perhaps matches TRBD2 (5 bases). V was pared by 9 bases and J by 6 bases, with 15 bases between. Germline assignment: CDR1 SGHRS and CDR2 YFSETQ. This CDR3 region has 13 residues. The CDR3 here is CATNEGRPGELFF. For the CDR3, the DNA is TGCGCCACCAATGAGGGTCGACCCGGGGAGCTGTTTTTT.

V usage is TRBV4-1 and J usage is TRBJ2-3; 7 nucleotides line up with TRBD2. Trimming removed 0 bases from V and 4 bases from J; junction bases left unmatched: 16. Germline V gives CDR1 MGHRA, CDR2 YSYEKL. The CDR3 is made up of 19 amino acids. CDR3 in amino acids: CASSQDGVASGLQPDTQYF. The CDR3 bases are TGCGCCAGCAGCCAAGATGGGGTTGCTAGCGGCCTTCAGCCAGATACGCAGTATTTT.

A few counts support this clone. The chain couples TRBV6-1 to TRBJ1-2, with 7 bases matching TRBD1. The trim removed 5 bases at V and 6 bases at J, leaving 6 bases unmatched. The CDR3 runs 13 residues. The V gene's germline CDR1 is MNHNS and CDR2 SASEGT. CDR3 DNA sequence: TGTGCCAGCAGTAGGGACAGATCGAATGGCTACACCTTC. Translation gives CASSRDRSNGYTF.

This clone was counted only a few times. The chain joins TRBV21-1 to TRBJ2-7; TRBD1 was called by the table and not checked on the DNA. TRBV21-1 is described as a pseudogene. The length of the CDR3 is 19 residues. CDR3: CASSDPDRGRRGLDNEQYF. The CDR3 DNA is TGTGCCAGCAGCGACCCGGACAGGGGAAGGCGAGGGTTGGATAACGAGCAGTACTTC.